A single sample gave rise to the 28 T cell receptor beta chains below, sequenced in a study of cytomegalovirus exposure and HLA in healthy donors. The PCR ran on 60 Vbeta and 13 Jbeta primers. TCRdb keeps only in-frame clones here, not all; method: immunoSEQ multiplex PCR. The sample includes some 190,000 clones, approximately 86% of them seen just once. The specimen was PBMCs. All receptors come from a woman aged 25 to 39 in good health and CMV-seronegative.

This chain connects TRBV2 to TRBJ1-3; D not resolved. Trimming cost V 6 bases and J 0 bases, with 15 bases left between them. CDR1 is SNHLY, CDR2 FYNNEI, per germline. The CDR3 contains 16 residues. CDR3 bases: TGTGCCAGCAGGGGTCAGGCTCATCACTCTGGAAACACCATATATTTT. It specifies CASRGQAHHSGNTIYF.

V is TRBV5-1 and J is TRBJ1-5; tentatively, D is TRBD1 (5 bases). Germline V CDR1 and CDR2: SGHRS, YFSETQ. CDR3 size: 17 residues. Deletions cut 2 bases from V and 1 base from J, with 16 bases between. The CDR3 reads CASSFSPGGSSNQPQHF. DNA for the CDR3: TGCGCCAGCAGCTTCTCACCTGGGGGGTCGAGCAATCAGCCCCAGCATTTT.

The V and J genes are TRBV7-6 and TRBJ2-3; unclear D gene. The CDR3 consists of 15 residues. Trimming left V 5 bases short and J 0 bases short, with 12 bases between. Germline V gene sequence: CDR1 SGHVS, CDR2 FNYEAQ. The CDR3, as DNA: TGTGCCAGCAGCGCACTCCAGGCTAGCACAGATACGCAGTATTTT. Protein product: CASSALQASTDTQYF.

This chain uses TRBV27 with TRBJ1-5, with a possible D match to TRBD1 (6 bases). V was shortened by 3 bases and J by 6 bases, with 12 bases between the two germline ends. The germline V gene has CDR1 MNHEY and CDR2 SMNVEV (reference sequence). The CDR3 spans 14 residues. The CDR3 DNA reads TGTGCCAGCAGTTTCACCGGGACATCTCAGCCCCAGCATTTT. This sequence encodes CASSFTGTSQPQHF.

Notes on this clone: Distinct nucleotide sequences in the sample also encode this CDR3. The J gene is TRBJ2-1, the V gene TRBV27, with D possibly being TRBD2 (5 bases). CDR1 is MNHEY, CDR2 SMNVEV, per germline (reference sequence). This CDR3 contains 14 residues. V was trimmed by 2 bases and J by 1 base, leaving 6 bases between them. CDR3 bases: TGTGCCAGCAGTTTACGGGGTTCCTACAATGAGCAGTTCTTC. It translates to CASSLRGSYNEQFF.

This chain uses TRBV7-2 with TRBJ2-7; TRBD2 agrees at 7 bases. The germline CDR1 and CDR2 sequences are SGHTA and FQGNSA. V gave up 2 bases and J gave up 3 bases; unmatched junction bases: 19. The CDR3 has 19 residues. The CDR3 DNA reads TGTGCCAGCAGCTTAAGGCTTGGACTAGTGGGAGATGGTATCTACGAGCAGTACTTC. Encoded protein: CASSLRLGLVGDGIYEQYF. The complete variable domain, with remaining parts taken from reference TRBV7-2 and TRBJ2-7, reads GAGVSQSPSNKVTEKGKDVELRCDPISGHTALYWYRQSLGQGLEFLIYFQGNSAPDKSGLPSDRFSAERTGGSVSTLTIQRTQQEDSAVYLCASSLRLGLVGDGIYEQYFGPGTRLTVT.

The V and J genes are TRBV10-3 and TRBJ2-5, with TRBD1 matching over 7 bases. The CDR3 spans 13 residues. Looked up from germline, CDR1 is ENHRY and CDR2 is SYGVKD. V was pared by 4 bases and J by 5 bases, with 4 bases of the junction left unmatched. CDR3 region: CAISGDSRETQYF. The CDR3 DNA sequence: TGTGCCATCAGTGGGGACAGTCGGGAGACCCAGTACTTC.

This clone was found once. The CDR3 DNA reads as TGCGCCAGCAGCCCAGGGCGGACGGGGGGCCAAGAGACCCAGTACTTC. The encoded protein is CASSPGRTGGQETQYF. The V gene is TRBV5-1, the J gene TRBJ2-5; TRBD2 agrees at 7 bases. The CDR3 runs to 16 residues. The V segment lost 4 bases and the J segment 1 base; nucleotides outside the gene matches: 10. Germline CDR1 SGHRS, CDR2 YFSETQ.

The chain carries TRBV30 and TRBJ2-5, with a tentative D call TRBD1 (5 bases). There are 14 residues in the CDR3. Germline assignment: CDR1 GTSNPN and CDR2 SVGIG (reference sequence). The V end was cut by 1 base, the J end by 7 bases, with 16 bases between. CDR3 amino acids: CAWSGTLISGTQYF. The CDR3 DNA is TGTGCCTGGAGTGGGACACTCATTAGTGGGACCCAGTACTTC.

The chain has TRBV5-1 and TRBJ2-1, with D possibly TRBD1 on 6 matching bases. V lost 3 bases and J lost 4, with 14 bases in between. Germline CDR1 is SGHRS and CDR2 is YFSETQ. The CDR3 has 15 residues. The CDR3: CASSSDGQNYNEQFF. The DNA of the CDR3 is TGCGCCAGCAGCTCCGACGGACAGAATTACAATGAGCAGTTCTTC.

The chain employs TRBV6-1 and TRBJ2-7; 9 positions match TRBD2. Germline V gene data show CDR1 as MNHNS and CDR2 as SASEGT. The V segment lost 1 base and the J segment 4 bases; nucleotides outside the gene matches: 14. CDR3 length equals 18 residues. The CDR3 coding sequence is TGTGCCAGCAGTGAAGAAGGTCCTAGCGGGATAACGGGGTACGAGCAGTACTTC. Translation: CASSEEGPSGITGYEQYF.

CDR3 coding DNA: TGTGCCAGCAGTTATCCGACAGGGGATTGGACCGGGGAGCTGTTTTTT. It specifies CASSYPTGDWTGELFF. The chain is built from TRBV2 and TRBJ2-2; TRBD1 agrees at 8 bases. Germline V gene sequence: CDR1 SNHLY, CDR2 FYNNEI. The junction had 10 bases not matched to a gene; V was cut back by 5 bases and J by 5 bases. CDR3 length equals 16 residues.

The chain couples TRBV6-5 to TRBJ2-1; TRBD2 aligns across 7 bases. The junction had 8 bases not matched to a gene; V was cut back by 8 bases and J by 4 bases. The CDR3 covers 14 residues. CDR1 is MNHEY, CDR2 SVGAGI, per germline. The CDR3 loop is CASGSSGYYNEQFF. The CDR3 coding sequence is TGTGCCAGCGGGTCTAGCGGATATTACAATGAGCAGTTCTTC.

This clone has just one count. The J gene is TRBJ1-2, the V gene TRBV2; unclear D gene. This CDR3 is built from 11 residues. Per the germline V gene, CDR1 is SNHLY and CDR2 is FYNNEI. V lost 4 bases, J lost 8 bases, and 8 bases lay in between. CDR3 nucleotides: TGTGCCAGCAGTGTTGTGGCCGGCTACACCTTC. It translates to CASSVVAGYTF.

The V gene is TRBV5-8, the J gene TRBJ2-5, with TRBD1 as a possible D gene (6 bases). CDR1 and CDR2 (germline): SGHTS, YDEGEE. The CDR3 spans 13 residues. Trimming pared 6 bases from V and 2 bases from J, leaving 11 bases between. The CDR3 coding sequence is TGTGCCAGCATTTACAGGGCTCAAGAGACCCAGTACTTC. As protein: CASIYRAQETQYF.

This rearrangement joins TRBV7-9 to TRBJ1-4; tentatively, D is TRBD1 (5 bases). The germline V gene encodes CDR1 SEHNR and CDR2 FQNEAQ (reference sequence). The V and J ends lost 3 bases and 4 bases respectively, with 15 bases between them. The CDR3 covers 16 residues. The CDR3 region has the DNA TGTGCCAGCAGCTTCGTAGACGGGACTGATAATGAAAAACTGTTTTTT. Amino acids: CASSFVDGTDNEKLFF. Based on the CDR3 plus reference TRBV7-9 and TRBJ1-4, the full variable domain is DTGVSQNPRHKITKRGQNVTFRCDPISEHNRLYWYRQTLGQGPEFLTYFQNEAQLEKSRLLSDRFSAERPKGSFSTLEIQRTEQGDSAMYLCASSFVDGTDNEKLFFGSGTQLSVL.

J is TRBJ2-3 and V is TRBV5-1, with D maybe TRBD1 (6 bases). Germline V gene sequence: CDR1 SGHRS, CDR2 YFSETQ. The CDR3 runs 13 residues. Trimming took 0 bases from V and 6 from J, leaving 8 bases between them. Here the CDR3 DNA reads TGCGCCAGCAGCTTGGACCAGGGGGATACGCAGTATTTT. This encodes CASSLDQGDTQYF.

The chain combines TRBV9 with TRBJ2-1; 8 bases agree with TRBD2. This CDR3 is 15 amino acids long. The V gene's germline CDR1 is SGDLS and CDR2 YYNGEE. V lost 4 bases, J lost 2 bases, and 5 bases stayed unmatched. CDR3 residues: CASSPGTSAYNEQFF. The CDR3 DNA reads TGTGCCAGCAGCCCCGGGACTAGTGCCTACAATGAGCAGTTCTTC.

The rearrangement links TRBV4-2 to TRBJ2-5; 16 bases agree with TRBD2. The V gene's germline CDR1 is LGHNA and CDR2 YNFKEQ. The junction had 9 bases not matched to a gene; V was cut back by 3 bases and J by 5 bases. CDR3 length equals 18 residues. The CDR3 coding sequence is TGTGCCAGCAGCCAGGAGGGACTAGCGGGGGGGCGTGGGGAGACCCAGTACTTC. Translating gives CASSQEGLAGGRGETQYF.

The V and J genes are TRBV7-9 and TRBJ2-1; 10 bases fit TRBD1. This CDR3 has 15 residues. In germline, CDR1 is SEHNR, CDR2 FQNEAQ (reference sequence). The trim removed 0 bases at V and 6 bases at J, leaving 2 bases unmatched. CDR3 residues: CASSLARTGGNEQFF. The CDR3 DNA is TGTGCCAGCAGCTTAGCCCGGACAGGGGGCAATGAGCAGTTCTTC.

CDR3 sequence (DNA): TGTGCCAGCAGCGCCGTTGAGGAATCAAGTGAAAAACTGTTTTTT. Protein: CASSAVEESSEKLFF. V is TRBV7-8 and J is TRBJ1-4; the D is unclear. Per germline, CDR1 SGHVS and CDR2 FQNEAQ. The V and J ends lost 5 bases and 7 bases respectively, with 17 bases between them. The CDR3 extends over 15 amino acids.

The chain carries TRBV9 and TRBJ2-7, with 12 bases fitting TRBD1. V dropped 4 bases and J dropped 6; count of bases not matched to a gene: 11. This CDR3 region has 16 residues. CDR1 is SGDLS, CDR2 YYNGEE, per germline. CDR3 sequence: CASSLGGWGQGAEQYF. As DNA, the CDR3 is TGTGCCAGCAGCTTGGGAGGATGGGGACAGGGGGCCGAGCAGTACTTC.

V is TRBV27 and J is TRBJ1-5; maybe TRBD1 (5 bases). Per germline, CDR1 MNHEY and CDR2 SMNVEV (reference sequence). Deletions cut 6 bases from V and 4 bases from J, with 13 bases between. The CDR3 is 14 residues long. Here the CDR3 reads CASRPLPGNQPQHF. DNA of the CDR3: TGTGCCAGCAGACCGCTTCCAGGGAATCAGCCCCAGCATTTT.

Written as DNA, the CDR3 is TGTGCCAGCAGCCACCGGGACAGGGCCGGGGAGCTGTTTTTT. Protein sequence: CASSHRDRAGELFF. The chain recombines TRBV5-4 with TRBJ2-2; 9 nucleotides match TRBD1. CDR1 SGHNT and CDR2 YYREEE come from the germline V gene (reference sequence). CDR3 size: 14 residues. V dropped 4 bases and J dropped 6; count of bases not matched to a gene: 4.

The V call is TRBV29-1, the J call TRBJ2-2; a possible D gene is TRBD1 (5 bases). CDR1 is SQVTM, CDR2 ANQGSEA, per germline. Deletions cut 6 bases from V and 7 bases from J, with 15 bases between. The CDR3 sequence is 13 residues long. As DNA, the CDR3 is TGCAGCGTCGTTGGGGCCCCGGGCGGGGAGCTGTTTTTT. Translating it yields CSVVGAPGGELFF.

The genes are TRBV5-1 and TRBJ2-3; TRBD1 might be the D (6 bases). Trimming cost V 7 bases and J 2 bases, with 20 bases left between them. The length of the CDR3 is 16 residues. Per the germline V gene, CDR1 is SGHRS and CDR2 is YFSETQ. CDR3 sequence: CASHPLGTQDTDTQYF. CDR3 nucleotide sequence: TGCGCCAGCCACCCCCTCGGGACACAAGACACAGATACGCAGTATTTT.

The chain links TRBV19 to TRBJ1-1, with D perhaps TRBD1 (5 bases). In germline, CDR1 is LNHDA, CDR2 SQIVND (reference sequence). This CDR3 is 17 amino acids long. Trimming took 3 bases from V and 0 from J, leaving 17 bases between them. Here the CDR3 reads CASSMGWERGMNTEAFF. The CDR3 DNA sequence: TGTGCCAGTAGTATGGGATGGGAACGGGGGATGAACACTGAAGCTTTCTTT.

The genes are TRBV6-4 and TRBJ1-2; 8 bases line up with TRBD1. V dropped 7 bases and J dropped 9; count of bases not matched to a gene: 7. Germline assignment: CDR1 MRHNA and CDR2 SNTAGT. This CDR3 is 12 amino acids long. The CDR3 sequence: CASTDRVVSYTF. The CDR3 DNA sequence: TGTGCCAGCACGGACAGGGTTGTCAGCTACACCTTC.